The 29 T cell receptor beta chains given below trace back to one sample, sequenced in a study of T cell responses to AZD1222 COVID-19 vaccine. The data were produced by immunoSEQ multiplex PCR, yet TCRdb's version contains in-frame clones alone and is incomplete. The sample lists around 46,000 clones; 70% to 90% were seen once. Sequencing used peripheral blood, obtained 28 days after the second AZD1222 dose. The receptors here all came from an adult who received the AZD1222 COVID-19 vaccine.

This clone was picked up one time. The chain joins TRBV27 to TRBJ2-3, with TRBD2 identical over 13 bases. V dropped 6 bases and J dropped 5; count of bases not matched to a gene: 11. The CDR3 consists of 17 residues. Germline CDR1 MNHEY, CDR2 SMNVEV (reference sequence). The CDR3 reads CASRQATSGGARDTQYF. CDR3 bases: TGTGCCAGCAGGCAGGCTACTAGCGGGGGGGCCCGAGATACGCAGTATTTT.

The count of this clone is one. The V gene is TRBV7-6, the J gene TRBJ2-7; D is possibly TRBD1 (5 bases). CDR1 is SGHVS, CDR2 FNYEAQ, per germline. CDR3 length equals 15 residues. Trimming shortened V by 0 bases and J by 2 bases, and 11 bases separated the two germline ends. CDR3 nucleotide sequence: TGTGCCAGCAGCTTAGCAGGGGCGAGCACCTACGAGCAGTACTTC. Protein product: CASSLAGASTYEQYF.

This clone was picked up one time. The chain recombines TRBV9 with TRBJ1-6; possible D gene TRBD1, 5 bases. CDR1 and CDR2 from the germline V gene are SGDLS and YYNGEE. Between the trimmed V and J ends, which lost 0 bases and 7 bases, there was a span of 11 bases. This CDR3 has 15 amino acids. In nucleotides, the CDR3 is TGTGCCAGCAGCGTAGGATGGGGGGGGAATTCACCCCTCCACTTT. This gives the protein CASSVGWGGNSPLHF.

V gene TRBV5-1 combines with J gene TRBJ2-1; 11 bases map to TRBD2. Germline V gene data show CDR1 as SGHRS and CDR2 as YFSETQ. V shed 4 bases, J shed 6 bases, and the junction held 6 bases outside the gene matches. The CDR3 length is 15 residues. CDR3 coding DNA: TGCGCCAGCAGCACGACTAGCGGGACTCCCAATGAGCAGTTCTTC. Translating gives CASSTTSGTPNEQFF.

Worth noting for this clone: One end of the junction is discordant with germline, which a read error may explain. The chain is built from TRBV14 and TRBJ1-1; D uncertain. The CDR3 runs 13 residues. CDR1 is SGHDN and CDR2 is FVKESK in the germline V gene. CDR3 protein: CASSHRMNTEAFF. The CDR3, as DNA: TGCGCCAGCAGCCATCGTATGAATACTGAAGCTTTCTTT.

This clone appeared a single time. The chain uses TRBV2 and TRBJ2-7; D is unclear. Germline CDR1 is SNHLY and CDR2 is FYNNEI. The CDR3 totals 11 residues. The V gene lost 4 bases and the J gene lost 5 bases, with 6 bases spanning the gap. The CDR3 is CASSAYHEQYF. In DNA form, the CDR3 reads TGTGCCAGCAGTGCCTACCACGAGCAGTACTTC.

The chain uses TRBV19 and TRBJ1-1; 7 nucleotides line up with TRBD1. Trimming cost V 5 bases and J 0 bases; bases outside gene matches: 15. Germline CDR1 reads LNHDA; CDR2 reads SQIVND (reference sequence). The CDR3 covers 18 residues. The DNA of the CDR3 is TGTGCCAGTAGTTTTTATATGGCCAGGGGGACTCTGAACACTGAAGCTTTCTTT. Protein sequence: CASSFYMARGTLNTEAFF. Using reference TRBV19 and TRBJ1-1 for the parts outside the CDR3, the full variable domain is DGGITQSPKYLFRKEGQNVTLSCEQNLNHDAMYWYRQDPGQGLRLIYYSQIVNDFQKGDIAEGYSVSREKKESFPLTVTSAQKNPTAFYLCASSFYMARGTLNTEAFFGQGTRLTVV.

The chain has TRBV6-5 and TRBJ1-3; 8 bases align to TRBD1. The V gene end was trimmed by 6 bases and the J gene end by 1 base; junction bases not matched to a gene: 2. Germline CDR1 reads MNHEY; CDR2 reads SVGAGI. The length of the CDR3 is 14 residues. The CDR3 sequence: CASRGQASGNTIYF. The CDR3 DNA follows: TGTGCCAGCAGGGGACAGGCATCTGGAAACACCATATATTTT.

The chain recombines TRBV10-1 with TRBJ2-3; D is perhaps TRBD2 (5 bases). The V gene's germline CDR1 is WNHNN and CDR2 SYGVQD (reference sequence). The CDR3 is 15 residues long. Deletions cut 2 bases from V and 2 bases from J, with 11 bases between. This CDR3 is CASSEAREDTDTQYF. The CDR3 nucleotides read TGCGCCAGCAGTGAGGCGAGGGAAGACACAGATACGCAGTATTTT.

The chain is built from TRBV6-4 and TRBJ2-1; TRBD1 aligns across 10 bases. V was pared by 6 bases and J by 5 bases, with 4 bases of the junction left unmatched. The CDR3 sequence is 14 residues long. Germline assignment: CDR1 MRHNA and CDR2 SNTAGT. CDR3 in amino acids: CASRRTGGNNEQFF. The CDR3 nucleotides are TGTGCCAGCAGACGGACAGGGGGGAACAATGAGCAGTTCTTC.

V and J are TRBV21-1 and TRBJ2-7; TRBD1, the D gene given by the table, was not confirmed from the DNA. TRBV21-1 is assigned pseudogene status. The CDR3 runs to 13 residues. CDR3 amino acids: CASNCTGPGAQYF. The DNA for the CDR3 is TGTGCCAGCAATTGCACAGGGCCAGGGGCGCAGTACTTC.

The V and J genes are TRBV27 and TRBJ2-1; possible D gene TRBD2, 5 bases. CDR1 and CDR2 (germline): MNHEY, SMNVEV (reference sequence). The V end lost 6 bases, the J end lost 6 bases, and 18 bases lay between the germline ends. The CDR3 has 15 amino acids. As DNA, the CDR3 is TGTGCCAGCAGAACTGCTGGACTCCCTCCCAATGAGCAGTTCTTC. Amino acid sequence: CASRTAGLPPNEQFF.

This rearrangement joins TRBV3-1 (or the pseudogene TRBV3-2) to TRBJ2-7, with 8 nucleotides matching TRBD2. The CDR3 has 14 residues. From germline, CDR1 is LGHDT and CDR2 YNNKEL (reference sequence). J gave up 6 bases and V 4 bases, and 8 bases lay outside the gene matches. The CDR3: CASSRMRGALEQYF. The CDR3, as DNA: TGTGCCAGCAGCCGGATGCGGGGGGCCCTCGAGCAGTACTTC.

CDR3 nucleotide sequence: TGTGCCAGCAGCTTGGGGACCGGGGAGCTGTTTTTT. Encoded protein: CASSLGTGELFF. The chain joins TRBV7-2 to TRBJ2-2; D remains unclear. CDR1 and CDR2 from the germline V gene are SGHTA and FQGNSA. V lost 3 bases and J lost 5, with 4 bases in between. The CDR3 covers 12 residues. Variable domain in full (rest from reference TRBV7-2 and TRBJ2-2): GAGVSQSPSNKVTEKGKDVELRCDPISGHTALYWYRQSLGQGLEFLIYFQGNSAPDKSGLPSDRFSAERTGGSVSTLTIQRTQQEDSAVYLCASSLGTGELFFGEGSRLTVL.

The chain recombines TRBV5-1 with TRBJ1-2; a possible D gene is TRBD1 (5 bases). This CDR3 contains 18 residues. Germline values: CDR1 SGHRS, CDR2 YFSETQ. V was cut by 4 bases and J by 5 bases, with 27 bases left in between. The CDR3 region is CASSLGSPGQSSFYGYTF. DNA for the CDR3: TGCGCCAGCAGCCTGGGCTCGCCGGGGCAGAGTTCCTTTTATGGCTACACCTTC.

The chain's CDR3 is CAISEPTGILYGYTF. The CDR3 coding sequence is TGTGCCATCAGTGAACCAACAGGGATACTCTATGGCTACACCTTC. The chain recombines TRBV10-3 with TRBJ1-2, with TRBD1 as a possible D gene (6 bases). The germline V gene encodes CDR1 ENHRY and CDR2 SYGVKD. CDR3 length: 15 residues. V dropped 3 bases and J dropped 4 bases, with 15 bases sitting between them.

The V gene is TRBV28, the J gene TRBJ1-1, with 7 bases that match TRBD1. The junction had 5 bases not matched to a gene; V was cut back by 1 base and J by 0 bases. The CDR3 spans 16 residues. Germline assignment: CDR1 MDHEN and CDR2 SYDVKM. CDR3 in amino acids: CASSLSGTALNTEAFF. In nucleotides, the CDR3 is TGTGCCAGCAGTTTATCTGGGACAGCCCTGAACACTGAAGCTTTCTTT.

The chain carries TRBV7-9 and TRBJ2-2; 13 nucleotides align to TRBD2. V lost 1 base to trimming and J lost 6 bases; unmatched junction nucleotides: 2. CDR3 length equals 16 residues. Germline CDR1 SEHNR, CDR2 FQNEAQ (reference sequence). The DNA of the CDR3 is TGTGCCAGCAGCTTAGGGACTAGCGGGAGATCCGGGGAGCTGTTTTTT. Its translation is CASSLGTSGRSGELFF.

The CDR3 here is CASSLWTQLSRDTQYF. The CDR3 bases are TGTGCCAGCAGCTTGTGGACACAGTTATCCCGAGATACGCAGTATTTT. This chain joins TRBV7-6 and TRBJ2-3, with a weak D call TRBD1 (5 bases). This CDR3 is built from 16 residues. Between the trimmed V and J ends, which lost 3 bases and 5 bases, there was a span of 18 bases. Germline V gene data show CDR1 as SGHVS and CDR2 as FNYEAQ.

This chain's CDR3 is CASSLGGGPGEQFF. CDR3 sequence (DNA): TGTGCCAGCAGCCTGGGGGGAGGGCCGGGTGAGCAGTTCTTC. The rearrangement links TRBV6-2 or TRBV6-3 to TRBJ2-1; TRBD2 matches 7 bases. CDR3 length equals 14 residues. Trimming took 6 bases from V and 9 from J; bases not matched to a gene: 11. The germline CDR1 and CDR2 sequences are MNHEY and SVGEGT.

This sequence joins TRBV11-2 and TRBJ2-1; 8 bases match TRBD1. Germline trimming cut 4 bases from V and 5 bases from J; bases unmatched to any gene: 10. Germline CDR1 SGHAT, CDR2 FQNNGV. The CDR3 is made up of 16 amino acids. The CDR3: CASSSNPGQVDNEQFF. In DNA form, the CDR3 reads TGTGCCAGCAGCTCCAATCCGGGACAGGTGGACAATGAGCAGTTCTTC. The variable domain in full, with the rest retrieved from reference TRBV11-2 and TRBJ2-1, is EAGVAQSPRYKIIEKRQSVAFWCNPISGHATLYWYQQILGQGPKLLIQFQNNGVVDDSQLPKDRFSAERLKGVDSTLKIQPAKLEDSAVYLCASSSNPGQVDNEQFFGPGTRLTVL.

The rearrangement joins TRBV7-9 to TRBJ1-3; 9 nucleotides line up with TRBD1. The CDR3 loop spans 14 amino acids. Germline V gives CDR1 SEHNR, CDR2 FQNEAQ (reference sequence). Losses at the gene ends were 6 bases for V and 5 bases for J; bases not matched to a gene: 5. The CDR3 region is CASRRQGDRNTIYF. CDR3 nucleotides: TGTGCCAGCAGACGACAGGGGGATCGAAACACCATATATTTT.

The chain employs TRBV27 and TRBJ2-7; 9 bases fit TRBD1. Unmatched junction bases numbered 3, after V lost 3 bases and J lost 3 bases. CDR3 length equals 14 residues. Germline lookup yields CDR1 MNHEY and CDR2 SMNVEV (reference sequence). CDR3 sequence: CASSLGTGFYEQYF. DNA of the CDR3: TGTGCCAGCAGTTTGGGGACAGGGTTCTACGAGCAGTACTTC.

The chain uses TRBV5-6 and TRBJ1-5, with D possibly being TRBD1 (6 bases). Germline values: CDR1 SGHDT, CDR2 YYEEEE. V dropped 4 bases and J dropped 1 base, with 12 bases sitting between them. The CDR3 runs to 15 residues. The CDR3 protein is CASSLSGASNQPQHF. CDR3 DNA: TGTGCCAGCAGCCTGTCGGGGGCGAGCAATCAGCCCCAGCATTTT.

The chain has TRBV27 and TRBJ2-7, with 10 bases identical to TRBD1. V trimming: 4 bases; J trimming: 3 bases; junction bases outside the gene matches: 12. This CDR3 region has 17 residues. Germline CDR1 MNHEY, CDR2 SMNVEV (reference sequence). The CDR3 sequence: CASSYLKTGGPVYEQYF. CDR3 bases: TGTGCCAGCAGTTACCTTAAGACAGGGGGCCCGGTCTACGAGCAGTACTTC.

This chain joins TRBV7-9 and TRBJ1-2; 7 bases are shared with TRBD1. This CDR3 is built from 15 residues. The ends lost 9 bases at V and 6 bases at J; junction bases unmatched: 16. Looked up from germline, CDR1 is SEHNR and CDR2 is FQNEAQ (reference sequence). CDR3 loop: CASTKVGGGLNGYTF. The CDR3 region has the DNA TGTGCCAGTACCAAAGTAGGGGGCGGTTTAAATGGCTACACCTTC.

The rearrangement links TRBV5-6 to TRBJ1-5; D is unclear. CDR1 and CDR2 (germline): SGHDT, YYEEEE. Trimming took 0 bases from V and 9 from J, leaving 13 bases between them. This CDR3 comprises 14 residues. Here the CDR3 DNA reads TGTGCCAGCAGCTTGGATTTGGGTGGCGGGCCCCAGCATTTT. It is translated as CASSLDLGGGPQHF.

The gene calls are TRBV3-1 (or the pseudogene TRBV3-2) and TRBJ2-7; D gene uncertain. This CDR3 is built from 11 residues. The germline CDR1 and CDR2 sequences are LGHDT and YNNKEL (reference sequence). V lost 0 bases to trimming and J lost 6 bases, with 3 bases between them. CDR3 loop: CASSQDFEQYF. The CDR3 nucleotides read TGTGCCAGCAGCCAAGATTTCGAGCAGTACTTC.

This sequence joins TRBV15 and TRBJ2-7, with 10 bases matching TRBD2. Unmatched junction bases numbered 4, after V lost 5 bases and J lost 3 bases. This CDR3 is built from 14 residues. Per the germline V gene, CDR1 is LNHNV and CDR2 is YYDKDF (reference sequence). The CDR3 coding sequence is TGTGCCACCAGCGCTCAGCGGGAGGGCTACGAGCAGTACTTC. Protein: CATSAQREGYEQYF.